Shown below are 30 T cell receptor beta chains from a single sample sequenced in a study of CD8 T cells in Susac syndrome. Reverse transcription of roughly 0.5 to 1 ug RNA was carried out with random hexamers. MiXCR was run by TCRdb on the immunoSEQ multiplex PCR reads, yielding one entry per CDR3 protein. Of about 440,000 distinct CDR3 sequences listed, approximately 89% are singletons. Sample: CD8+ T cells from PBMCs. Every receptor here comes from a human donor with multiple sclerosis.

The V gene is TRBV12-3 or TRBV12-4, the J gene TRBJ1-1; D is possibly TRBD1 (6 bases). Trimming cost V 4 bases and J 5 bases, with 8 bases left between them. The CDR3 consists of 12 residues. The CDR3 region is CASSSTGTEAFF. CDR3 sequence (DNA): TGTGCCAGCAGTTCGACAGGTACTGAAGCTTTCTTT.

The V call is TRBV7-6, the J call TRBJ2-3; D is unclear. The CDR3 extends over 14 amino acids. From germline, CDR1 is SGHVS and CDR2 FNYEAQ. V was pared by 1 base and J by 1 base, with 6 bases between. The CDR3 loop reads CASSLERGTDTQYF. The CDR3 DNA is TGTGCCAGCAGCTTAGAAAGGGGCACAGATACGCAGTATTTT.

The rearrangement uses TRBV5-1 and TRBJ2-4, with a weak D call TRBD2 (5 bases). Trimming took off 5 bases at V and 3 bases at J, with 12 bases between the two ends. Germline V lookup: CDR1 SGHRS, CDR2 YFSETQ. The length of the CDR3 is 14 residues. CDR3 bases: TGCGCCAGCAGTTCCGGGGAAGACAAAAACATTCAGTACTTC. This codes for CASSSGEDKNIQYF.

Only one count was recorded for this clonotype. V and J are TRBV6-2 or TRBV6-3 and TRBJ1-4, with 9 bases aligning to TRBD1. The V gene's germline CDR1 is MNHEY and CDR2 SVGEGT. This CDR3 is built from 17 residues. Germline trimming cut 2 bases from V and 4 bases from J; bases unmatched to any gene: 8. This CDR3 is CASSYARTGDLNEKLFF. CDR3 nucleotides: TGTGCCAGCAGTTACGCCCGGACAGGGGACCTTAATGAAAAACTGTTTTTT.

The V gene is TRBV30, the J gene TRBJ2-1; D possibly corresponds to TRBD2 (5 bases). The CDR3 totals 15 residues. Per the germline V gene, CDR1 is GTSNPN and CDR2 is SVGIG (reference sequence). V was shortened by 0 bases and J by 0 bases, with 9 bases between the two germline ends. The CDR3 reads CAWSVDYNSYNEQFF. In DNA, the CDR3 is TGTGCCTGGAGTGTAGACTACAACTCCTACAATGAGCAGTTCTTC.

The chain links TRBV29-1 to TRBJ2-4, with TRBD2 matching over 8 bases. The CDR3 covers 15 residues. Germline trimming cut 3 bases from V and 0 bases from J; bases unmatched to any gene: 4. CDR1 is SQVTM, CDR2 ANQGSEA, per germline. The CDR3 region is CSVEPGGVAKNIQYF. The CDR3, as DNA: TGCAGCGTTGAGCCCGGGGGGGTAGCCAAAAACATTCAGTACTTC.

The chain carries TRBV4-1 and TRBJ2-5, with no clear D. V was clipped by 4 bases and J by 1 base, with 7 bases between them. This CDR3 contains 13 residues. Germline CDR1 and CDR2: MGHRA and YSYEKL. The CDR3 here is CASSRGTQETQYF. In DNA, the CDR3 is TGCGCCAGCAGCCGAGGAACCCAAGAGACCCAGTACTTC.

The rearrangement uses TRBV6-1 and TRBJ2-1; 7 positions match TRBD2. Germline V gives CDR1 MNHNS, CDR2 SASEGT. CDR3 length: 15 residues. V lost 3 bases and J lost 3; bases outside the gene matches: 5. The CDR3 region has the DNA TGTGCCAGCAGTGATTGGGGGGGATACTACAATGAGCAGTTCTTC. This encodes CASSDWGGYYNEQFF.

The genes are TRBV4-1 and TRBJ2-3; 9 nucleotides agree with TRBD1. Losses at the gene ends were 4 bases for V and 1 base for J; bases not matched to a gene: 9. The CDR3 is 17 amino acids. Germline assignment: CDR1 MGHRA and CDR2 YSYEKL. The CDR3 DNA follows: TGCGCCAGCAGCCTCCGGGTAAGGACAGGGGGCACAGATACGCAGTATTTT. Its protein is CASSLRVRTGGTDTQYF.

The chain joins TRBV7-9 to TRBJ2-7, with TRBD2 matching 8 bases. This CDR3 region has 15 residues. Trimming at V came to 1 base and at J to 7 bases, leaving 9 bases not matched to a gene. Germline CDR1 and CDR2: SEHNR and FQNEAQ (reference sequence). CDR3 in amino acids: CASSLDPAGGVEQYF. The CDR3, as DNA: TGTGCCAGCAGCTTAGACCCGGCGGGGGGCGTTGAGCAGTACTTC.

This chain uses TRBV19 with TRBJ1-5; possible D gene TRBD1, 5 bases. CDR3 length: 16 amino acids. Trimming pared 8 bases from V and 4 bases from J, leaving 21 bases between. Germline V gene sequence: CDR1 LNHDA, CDR2 SQIVND (reference sequence). The CDR3 reads CASGVLGTGGNQPQHF. CDR3 bases: TGTGCCAGTGGTGTCCTGGGTACAGGCGGGAATCAGCCCCAGCATTTT.

The genes are TRBV5-6 and TRBJ2-1, with D possibly TRBD2 on 5 matching bases. The CDR3 runs 19 residues. In germline, CDR1 is SGHDT, CDR2 YYEEEE. Trimming shortened V by 6 bases and J by 6 bases, and 31 bases separated the two germline ends. The CDR3 protein is CASTRQTGSAWMFGNEQFF. Written as DNA, the CDR3 is TGTGCCAGCACCCGACAAACGGGATCGGCGTGGATGTTTGGCAATGAGCAGTTCTTC.

V is TRBV29-1 and J is TRBJ1-1; possible D gene TRBD1, 6 bases. Trimming removed 4 bases from V and 5 bases from J, with 20 bases in between. CDR1 is SQVTM and CDR2 is ANQGSEA in the germline V gene. There are 15 residues in the CDR3. The CDR3 nucleotides are TGCAGCGTTGTCGGGGACATCCTCATCGGAACTGAAGCTTTCTTT. It translates to CSVVGDILIGTEAFF. The full variable domain, its missing parts supplied by reference TRBV29-1 and TRBJ1-1, is SAVISQKPSRDICQRGTSLTIQCQVDSQVTMMFWYRQQPGQSLTLIATANQGSEATYESGFVIDKFPISRPNLTFSTLTVSNMSPEDSSIYLCSVVGDILIGTEAFFGQGTRLTVV.

The rearrangement uses TRBV27 and TRBJ2-1; D is ambiguous. V was trimmed by 6 bases and J by 1 base, leaving 13 bases between them. The CDR3 spans 15 residues. Germline CDR1 reads MNHEY; CDR2 reads SMNVEV (reference sequence). The CDR3 here is CASSGSLSSYNEQFF. The CDR3 nucleotides are TGTGCCAGCAGCGGTAGCCTTTCTTCCTACAATGAGCAGTTCTTC.

The chain joins TRBV25-1 to TRBJ2-2; D is perhaps TRBD1 (5 bases). The CDR3 length is 16 residues. The germline gives CDR1 MGHDK, CDR2 SYGVNS. Trimming left V 1 base short and J 3 bases short, with 12 bases between. DNA for the CDR3: TGTGCCAGCAGTGAATGGGGCAGTGGAGACACCGGGGAGCTGTTTTTT. This encodes CASSEWGSGDTGELFF.

This clonotype was detected only once. One junction end does not reproduce the germline sequence, and a read error may be involved. This chain links TRBV29-1 with TRBJ2-2; 7 positions match TRBD1. The CDR3 spans 14 residues. Germline-derived CDR1 and CDR2 are SQVTM and ANQGSEA. The CDR3 bases are TGCAGCGCTGAAGGGGGCCCTCGGACCGGGGAGCTGTTTTTT. Protein sequence: CSAEGGPRTGELFF.

The V and J genes are TRBV25-1 and TRBJ1-6, with D perhaps matching TRBD1 (5 bases). Germline-derived CDR1 and CDR2 are MGHDK and SYGVNS. The CDR3 sequence is 13 residues long. The V end lost 0 bases, the J end lost 10 bases, and 7 bases lay between the germline ends. In DNA, the CDR3 is TGTGCCAGCAGTGAATACTGGGACTCACCCCTCCACTTT. It yields the protein CASSEYWDSPLHF.

The chain is built from TRBV6-1 and TRBJ2-5; TRBD2 aligns across 12 bases. With V trimmed by 4 bases and J by 1 base, 7 bases remained unmatched. CDR1 and CDR2 from the germline V gene are MNHNS and SASEGT. There are 17 residues in the CDR3. The CDR3 DNA is TGTGCCAGCAGTGGACTAGCGGGAGAAGGCGCCCAAGAGACCCAGTACTTC. It yields the protein CASSGLAGEGAQETQYF.

The chain recombines TRBV7-9 with TRBJ2-1; no definite D call. V shed 0 bases and J shed 5 bases, with 8 bases lying between them. This CDR3 has 14 amino acids. Germline V CDR1 and CDR2: SEHNR, FQNEAQ (reference sequence). The CDR3 protein is CASSLAFQDNEQFF. The CDR3 DNA follows: TGTGCCAGCAGCTTAGCGTTTCAGGACAATGAGCAGTTCTTC.

The genes are TRBV12-3 or TRBV12-4 and TRBJ1-3, with D possibly TRBD1 on 5 matching bases. The CDR3 runs 14 residues. The CDR3 region is CATRPGLSGNTIYF. As DNA, the CDR3 is TGTGCTACCAGGCCGGGGCTCTCTGGAAACACCATATATTTT.

The chain recombines TRBV6-1 with TRBJ2-5; 7 nucleotides agree with TRBD1. The CDR3 length is 13 residues. Germline CDR1 and CDR2: MNHNS and SASEGT. V shed 6 bases and J 4 bases; nucleotides not matched to a gene: 5. DNA for the CDR3: TGTGCCAGCAGCGGACAGGTCGGAGAGACCCAGTACTTC. Translating it yields CASSGQVGETQYF.

The rearrangement links TRBV6-5 to TRBJ2-7; D gene ambiguous. This CDR3 spans 18 amino acids. CDR1 and CDR2 from the germline V gene are MNHEY and SVGAGI. Trimming shortened V by 6 bases and J by 0 bases, and 24 bases separated the two germline ends. Written as DNA, the CDR3 is TGTGCCAGCAGACACTACGAGCTCACATACCCGAGCTCCTACGAGCAGTACTTC. This codes for CASRHYELTYPSSYEQYF.

The V call is TRBV5-1, the J call TRBJ2-7; D is ambiguous. CDR3 length: 13 amino acids. The V gene's germline CDR1 is SGHRS and CDR2 YFSETQ. V was pared by 2 bases and J by 4 bases, with 10 bases between. CDR3 nucleotide sequence: TGCGCCAGCAGCTTATCTTCGCAATACGAGCAGTACTTC. Protein sequence: CASSLSSQYEQYF.

Written as DNA, the CDR3 is TGTGCCAGCACTTTAGTCGGGCGGGGAGATACGCAGTATTTT. Protein product: CASTLVGRGDTQYF. This sequence joins TRBV5-6 and TRBJ2-3; a weak D match, TRBD2 (6 bases). The CDR3 spans 14 residues. Trimming took 6 bases from V and 5 from J, leaving 16 bases between them. Germline CDR1 reads SGHDT; CDR2 reads YYEEEE.

This clonotype was counted once. This chain links TRBV28 with TRBJ1-3, with a tentative D call TRBD1 (6 bases). There are 17 residues in the CDR3. V lost 3 bases to trimming and J lost 0 bases, with 15 bases between them. The V gene's germline CDR1 is MDHEN and CDR2 SYDVKM. CDR3 DNA sequence: TGTGCCAGCAGTTTGGGTTGGCGGGGGGCCTCTGGAAACACCATATATTTT. This encodes CASSLGWRGASGNTIYF.

V is TRBV5-4 and J is TRBJ1-2, with D possibly being TRBD1 (6 bases). The CDR3 totals 14 residues. V shed 1 base and J shed 8 bases, with 15 bases lying between them. Germline lookup yields CDR1 SGHNT and CDR2 YYREEE (reference sequence). This CDR3 reads CASSLMGGGSGYTF. The DNA for the CDR3 is TGTGCCAGCAGCTTGATGGGGGGCGGGAGCGGCTACACCTTC. Combining the CDR3 with reference TRBV5-4 and TRBJ1-2 gives the whole variable domain ETGVTQSPTHLIKTRGQQVTLRCSSQSGHNTVSWYQQALGQGPQFIFQYYREEENGRGNFPPRFSGLQFPNYSSELNVNALELDDSALYLCASSLMGGGSGYTFGSGTRLTVV.

This chain links TRBV27 with TRBJ2-7, with TRBD1 matching over 8 bases. V trimming: 3 bases; J trimming: 5 bases; junction bases outside the gene matches: 6. The germline CDR1 and CDR2 sequences are MNHEY and SMNVEV (reference sequence). The length of the CDR3 is 14 residues. CDR3 nucleotide sequence: TGTGCCAGCAGTTTCTCGGACAGGGTCAACGAGCAGTACTTC. Translating it yields CASSFSDRVNEQYF.

The genes are TRBV4-1 and TRBJ2-7; D possibly matches TRBD1 or TRBD2 (5 bases each). Germline CDR1 and CDR2: MGHRA and YSYEKL. The CDR3 length is 14 residues. Trimming took off 3 bases at V and 0 bases at J, with 9 bases between the two ends. The CDR3 loop reads CASSHPGTSYEQYF. Here the CDR3 DNA reads TGCGCCAGCAGCCACCCCGGGACCTCCTACGAGCAGTACTTC.

The chain is built from TRBV4-1 and TRBJ2-7; either TRBD1 or TRBD2 may fit D (6 bases each). CDR1 MGHRA and CDR2 YSYEKL come from the germline V gene. The CDR3 totals 16 residues. V lost 0 bases to trimming and J lost 5 bases, with 17 bases between them. CDR3 sequence (DNA): TGCGCCAGCAGCCAAGATTACGGGACAACGGGGGACGAGCAGTACTTC. It is translated as CASSQDYGTTGDEQYF.

Only one count was recorded for this clonotype. The chain carries TRBV20-1 and TRBJ2-6; no clear D. CDR1 DFQATT and CDR2 SNEGSKA come from the germline V gene (reference sequence). Trimming shortened V by 0 bases and J by 1 base, and 10 bases separated the two germline ends. This CDR3 has 16 residues. The CDR3 nucleotides read TGCAGTGCTAGAGATTACTACAGATCTGGGGCCAACGTCCTGACTTTC. Residues: CSARDYYRSGANVLTF.